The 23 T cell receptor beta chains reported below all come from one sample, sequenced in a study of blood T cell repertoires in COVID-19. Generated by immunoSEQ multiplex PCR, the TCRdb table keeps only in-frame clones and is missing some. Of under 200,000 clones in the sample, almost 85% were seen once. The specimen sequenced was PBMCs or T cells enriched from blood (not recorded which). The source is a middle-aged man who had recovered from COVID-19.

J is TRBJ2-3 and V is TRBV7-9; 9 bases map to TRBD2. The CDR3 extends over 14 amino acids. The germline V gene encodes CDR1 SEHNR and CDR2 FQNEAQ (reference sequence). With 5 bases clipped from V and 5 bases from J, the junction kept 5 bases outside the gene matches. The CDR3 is CASSPAGGRDTQYF. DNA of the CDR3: TGTGCCAGCAGCCCGGCGGGGGGGAGAGATACGCAGTATTTT.

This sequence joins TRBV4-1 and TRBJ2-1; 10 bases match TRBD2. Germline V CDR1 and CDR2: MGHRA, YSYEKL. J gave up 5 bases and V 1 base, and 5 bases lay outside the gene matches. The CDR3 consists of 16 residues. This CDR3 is CASSQVAGGLNNEQFF. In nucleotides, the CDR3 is TGCGCCAGCAGCCAAGTAGCGGGAGGCTTAAACAATGAGCAGTTCTTC.

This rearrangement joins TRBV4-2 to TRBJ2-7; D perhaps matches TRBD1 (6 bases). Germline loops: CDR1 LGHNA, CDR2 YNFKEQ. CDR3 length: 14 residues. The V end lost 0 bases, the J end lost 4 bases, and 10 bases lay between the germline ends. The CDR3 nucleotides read TGTGCCAGCAGCCAAGATATTAGGGGGTACGAGCAGTACTTC. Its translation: CASSQDIRGYEQYF.

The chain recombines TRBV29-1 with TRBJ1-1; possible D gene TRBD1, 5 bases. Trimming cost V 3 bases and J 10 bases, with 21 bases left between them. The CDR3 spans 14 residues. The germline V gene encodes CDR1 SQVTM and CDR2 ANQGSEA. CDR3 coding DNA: TGCAGCGTTGAGGGTGACACCCCTTGGAGGGGAGCTTTCTTT. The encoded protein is CSVEGDTPWRGAFF.

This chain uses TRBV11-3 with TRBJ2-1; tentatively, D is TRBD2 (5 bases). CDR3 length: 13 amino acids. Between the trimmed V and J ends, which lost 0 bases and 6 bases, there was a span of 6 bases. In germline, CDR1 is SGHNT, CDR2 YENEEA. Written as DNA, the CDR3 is TGTGCCAGCAGCTTAGAAGCGGCCAATGAGCAGTTCTTC. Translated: CASSLEAANEQFF.

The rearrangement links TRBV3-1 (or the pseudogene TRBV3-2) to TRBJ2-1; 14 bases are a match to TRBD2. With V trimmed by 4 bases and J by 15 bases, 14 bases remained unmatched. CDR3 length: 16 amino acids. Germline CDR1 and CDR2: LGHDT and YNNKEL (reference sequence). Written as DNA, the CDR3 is TGTGCCAGCAGCCCCGGGACTAGCGGGAGCTCATCAGGATGGTTCTTC. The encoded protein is CASSPGTSGSSSGWFF.

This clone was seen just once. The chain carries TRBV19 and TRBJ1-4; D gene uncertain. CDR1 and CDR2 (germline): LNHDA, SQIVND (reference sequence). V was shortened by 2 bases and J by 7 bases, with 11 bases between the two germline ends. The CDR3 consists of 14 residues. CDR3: CASSISGDGEKLFF. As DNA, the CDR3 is TGTGCCAGTAGTATATCCGGGGATGGTGAAAAACTGTTTTTT.

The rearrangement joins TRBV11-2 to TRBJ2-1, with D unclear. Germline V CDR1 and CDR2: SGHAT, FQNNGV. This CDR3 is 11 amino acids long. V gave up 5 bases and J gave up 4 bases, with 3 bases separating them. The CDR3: CASSPYNEQFF. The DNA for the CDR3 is TGTGCCAGCAGCCCGTACAATGAGCAGTTCTTC. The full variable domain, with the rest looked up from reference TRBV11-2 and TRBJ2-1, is EAGVAQSPRYKIIEKRQSVAFWCNPISGHATLYWYQQILGQGPKLLIQFQNNGVVDDSQLPKDRFSAERLKGVDSTLKIQPAKLEDSAVYLCASSPYNEQFFGPGTRLTVL.

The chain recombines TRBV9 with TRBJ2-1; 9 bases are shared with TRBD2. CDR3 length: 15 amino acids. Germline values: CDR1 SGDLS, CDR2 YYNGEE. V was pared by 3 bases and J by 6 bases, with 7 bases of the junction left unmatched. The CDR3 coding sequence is TGTGCCAGCAGCGAAAGCGGGGGGTTCTTCAATGAGCAGTTCTTC. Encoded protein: CASSESGGFFNEQFF.

The CDR3 nucleotides are TGTGCCAGCAGCCCCGCAGGAGGGGTCTATGGCTACACCTTC. Residues: CASSPAGGVYGYTF. The rearrangement links TRBV5-6 to TRBJ1-2, with D maybe TRBD1 (5 bases). The CDR3 length is 14 residues. V dropped 4 bases and J dropped 4 bases, with 14 bases sitting between them. Germline CDR1 reads SGHDT; CDR2 reads YYEEEE. The entire variable domain, with the rest obtained from reference TRBV5-6 and TRBJ1-2, is as follows: DAGVTQSPTHLIKTRGQQVTLRCSPKSGHDTVSWYQQALGQGPQFIFQYYEEEERQRGNFPDRFSGHQFPNYSSELNVNALLLGDSALYLCASSPAGGVYGYTFGSGTRLTVV.

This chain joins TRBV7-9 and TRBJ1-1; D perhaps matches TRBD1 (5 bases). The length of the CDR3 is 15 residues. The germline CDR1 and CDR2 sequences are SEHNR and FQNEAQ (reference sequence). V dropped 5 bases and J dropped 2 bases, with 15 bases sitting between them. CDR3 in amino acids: CASSPGGGLNTEAFF. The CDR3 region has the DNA TGTGCCAGCAGCCCCGGGGGAGGTCTCAACACTGAAGCTTTCTTT.

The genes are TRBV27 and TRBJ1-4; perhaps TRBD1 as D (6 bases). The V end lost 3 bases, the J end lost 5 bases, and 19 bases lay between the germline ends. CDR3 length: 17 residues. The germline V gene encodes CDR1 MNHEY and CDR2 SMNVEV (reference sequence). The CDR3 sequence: CASSFDRRQPGNEKLFF. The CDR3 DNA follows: TGTGCCAGCAGTTTCGACAGGCGCCAACCGGGGAATGAAAAACTGTTTTTT. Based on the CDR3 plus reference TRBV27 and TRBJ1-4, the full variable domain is EAQVTQNPRYLITVTGKKLTVTCSQNMNHEYMSWYRQDPGLGLRQIYYSMNVEVTDKGDVPEGYKVSRKEKRNFPLILESPSPNQTSLYFCASSFDRRQPGNEKLFFGSGTQLSVL.

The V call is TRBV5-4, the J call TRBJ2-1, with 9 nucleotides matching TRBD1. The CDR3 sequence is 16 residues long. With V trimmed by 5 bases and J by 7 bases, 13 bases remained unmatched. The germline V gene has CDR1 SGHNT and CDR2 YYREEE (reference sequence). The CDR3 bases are TGTGCCAGCAGGGATGGCGGGACAGGGAAGGAAAATGAGCAGTTCTTC. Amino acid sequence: CASRDGGTGKENEQFF.

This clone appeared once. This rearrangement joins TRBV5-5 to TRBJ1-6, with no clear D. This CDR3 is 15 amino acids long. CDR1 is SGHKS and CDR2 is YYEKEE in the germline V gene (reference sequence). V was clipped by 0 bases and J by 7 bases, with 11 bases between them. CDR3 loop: CASSLETAFNSPLHF. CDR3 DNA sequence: TGTGCCAGCAGCTTGGAAACTGCCTTCAATTCACCCCTCCACTTT. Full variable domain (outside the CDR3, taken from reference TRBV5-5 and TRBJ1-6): DAGVTQSPTHLIKTRGQQVTLRCSPISGHKSVSWYQQVLGQGPQFIFQYYEKEERGRGNFPDRFSARQFPNYSSELNVNALLLGDSALYLCASSLETAFNSPLHFGNGTRLTVT.

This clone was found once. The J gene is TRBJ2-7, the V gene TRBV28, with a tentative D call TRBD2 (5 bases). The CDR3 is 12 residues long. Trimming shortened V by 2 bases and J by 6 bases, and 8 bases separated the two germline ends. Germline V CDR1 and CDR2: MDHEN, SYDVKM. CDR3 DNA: TGTGCCAGCAGTTTAAAGCGGTTCGAGCAGTACTTC. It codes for CASSLKRFEQYF.

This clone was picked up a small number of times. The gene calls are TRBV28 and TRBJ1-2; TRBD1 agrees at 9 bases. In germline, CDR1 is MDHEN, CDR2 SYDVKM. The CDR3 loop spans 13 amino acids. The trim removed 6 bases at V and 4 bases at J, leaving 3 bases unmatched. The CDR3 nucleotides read TGTGCCAGCAGCCAGGGACAGGGCTATGGCTACACCTTC. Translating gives CASSQGQGYGYTF.

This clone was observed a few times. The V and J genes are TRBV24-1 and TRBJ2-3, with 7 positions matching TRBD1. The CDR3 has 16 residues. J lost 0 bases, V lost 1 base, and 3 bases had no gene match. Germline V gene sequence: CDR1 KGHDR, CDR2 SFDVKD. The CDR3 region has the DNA TGTGCCACCAGTGATTTAGGGGGCTCAAGCACAGATACGCAGTATTTT. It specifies CATSDLGGSSTDTQYF.

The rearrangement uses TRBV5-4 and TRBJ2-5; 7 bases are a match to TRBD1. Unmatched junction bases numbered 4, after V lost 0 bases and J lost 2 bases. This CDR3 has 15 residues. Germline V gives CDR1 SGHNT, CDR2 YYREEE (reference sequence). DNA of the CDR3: TGTGCCAGCAGCTTGGGGACAGGAAGGCAAGAGACCCAGTACTTC. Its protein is CASSLGTGRQETQYF.

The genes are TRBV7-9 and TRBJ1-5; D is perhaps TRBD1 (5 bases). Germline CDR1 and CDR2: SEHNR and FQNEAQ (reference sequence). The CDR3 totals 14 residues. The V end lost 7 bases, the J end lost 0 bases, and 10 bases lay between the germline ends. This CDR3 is CASTQGYSNQPQHF. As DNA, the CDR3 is TGTGCCAGCACCCAGGGTTATAGCAATCAGCCCCAGCATTTT.

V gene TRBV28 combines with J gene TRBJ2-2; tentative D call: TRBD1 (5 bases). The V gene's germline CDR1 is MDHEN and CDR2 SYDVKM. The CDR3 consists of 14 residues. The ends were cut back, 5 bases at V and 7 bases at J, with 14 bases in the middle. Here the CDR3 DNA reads TGTGCCAGCAGTAAGGACACCTACGGCGGGGAGCTGTTTTTT. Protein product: CASSKDTYGGELFF.

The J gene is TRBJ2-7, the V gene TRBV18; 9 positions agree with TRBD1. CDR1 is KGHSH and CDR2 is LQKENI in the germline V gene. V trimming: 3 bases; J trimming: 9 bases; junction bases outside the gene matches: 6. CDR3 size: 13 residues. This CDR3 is CASSPKGQGGQYF. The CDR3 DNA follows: TGTGCCAGCTCACCTAAGGGACAGGGAGGGCAGTACTTC.

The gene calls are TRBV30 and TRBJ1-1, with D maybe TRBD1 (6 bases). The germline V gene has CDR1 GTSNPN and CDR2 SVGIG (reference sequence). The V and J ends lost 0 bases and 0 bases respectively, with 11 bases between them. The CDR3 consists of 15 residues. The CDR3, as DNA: TGTGCCTGGAGTGTAGGGGGGGTTATGAACACTGAAGCTTTCTTT. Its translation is CAWSVGGVMNTEAFF.

The CDR3 sequence: CASSGSGTGTDTQYF. CDR3 bases: TGCGCCAGCAGTGGTTCCGGGACAGGGACAGATACGCAGTATTTT. The chain joins TRBV10-1 to TRBJ2-3; TRBD1 aligns across 9 bases. The germline CDR1 and CDR2 sequences are WNHNN and SYGVQD (reference sequence). The CDR3 consists of 15 residues. J lost 3 bases, V lost 4 bases, and 5 bases had no gene match.